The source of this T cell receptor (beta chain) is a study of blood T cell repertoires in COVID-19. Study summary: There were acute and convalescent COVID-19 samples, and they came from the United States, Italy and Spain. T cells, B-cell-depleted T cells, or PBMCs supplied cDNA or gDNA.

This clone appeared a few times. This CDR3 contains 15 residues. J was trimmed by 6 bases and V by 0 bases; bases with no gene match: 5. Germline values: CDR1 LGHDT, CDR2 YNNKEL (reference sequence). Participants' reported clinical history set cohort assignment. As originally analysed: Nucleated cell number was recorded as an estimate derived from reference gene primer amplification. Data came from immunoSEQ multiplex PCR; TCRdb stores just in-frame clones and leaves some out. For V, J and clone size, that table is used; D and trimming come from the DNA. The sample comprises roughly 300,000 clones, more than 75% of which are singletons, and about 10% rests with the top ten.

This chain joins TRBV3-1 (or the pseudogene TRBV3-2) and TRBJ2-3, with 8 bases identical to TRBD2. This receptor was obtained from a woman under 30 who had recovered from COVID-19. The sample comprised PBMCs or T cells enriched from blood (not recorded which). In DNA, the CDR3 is TGTGCCAGCAGCCAAGATCAGGCTAGCGGGGATACGCAGTATTTT. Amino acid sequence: CASSQDQASGDTQYF.